Each of the 25 T cell receptor beta chains below was sequenced from the same sample in a study of blood T cell repertoires in COVID-19. Using immunoSEQ multiplex PCR, the repertoire was profiled, and TCRdb retains in-frame clones only, with some absent. The table lists approximately 170,000 clones, about 80% of them singletons, with about 2% in the top ten. Sequencing was carried out using peripheral blood. These receptors were collected from a woman of 80 years or more with acute or convalescent COVID-19.

The chain employs TRBV27 and TRBJ1-5, with D perhaps matching TRBD1 (5 bases). CDR1 MNHEY and CDR2 SMNVEV come from the germline V gene (reference sequence). Trimming cost V 3 bases and J 1 base, with 7 bases left between them. The CDR3 covers 14 residues. The CDR3: CASSLGGSNQPQHF. The CDR3 DNA reads as TGTGCCAGCAGTTTGGGGGGGAGCAATCAGCCCCAGCATTTT.

The rearrangement joins TRBV7-9 to TRBJ2-7; 11 bases are a match to TRBD2. The CDR3 has 15 amino acids. V dropped 5 bases and J dropped 2; count of bases not matched to a gene: 5. Germline CDR1 SEHNR, CDR2 FQNEAQ (reference sequence). The CDR3 nucleotides are TGTGCCAGCAGCCAAACTAGCGGGAGAGCCTACGAGCAGTACTTC. Amino acids: CASSQTSGRAYEQYF.

Comment on this clone: Other DNA sequences of this sample code for an identical CDR3. The rearrangement joins TRBV7-9 to TRBJ1-1, with 8 bases identical to TRBD1. This CDR3 spans 14 amino acids. V gave up 5 bases and J gave up 4 bases; unmatched junction bases: 6. CDR1 and CDR2 (germline): SEHNR, FQNEAQ (reference sequence). CDR3 nucleotides: TGTGCCAGCAGCGTGGACAGGGATGGCACTGAAGCTTTCTTT. This gives the protein CASSVDRDGTEAFF.

V and J are TRBV4-1 and TRBJ2-7, with D maybe TRBD2 (6 bases). Trimming left V 1 base short and J 1 base short, with 17 bases between. The CDR3 covers 17 residues. Germline V gives CDR1 MGHRA, CDR2 YSYEKL. In DNA, the CDR3 is TGCGCCAGCAGCCAAGGTGACGTACTACTAGCATCCTACGAGCAGTACTTC. Its translation is CASSQGDVLLASYEQYF.

The chain combines TRBV5-1 with TRBJ2-1; no reliable D call. The CDR3 has 12 residues. Trimming shortened V by 4 bases and J by 8 bases, and 10 bases separated the two germline ends. CDR1 is SGHRS and CDR2 is YFSETQ in the germline V gene. For the CDR3, the DNA is TGCGCCAGCAGCAAAACAACCGATGAGCAGTTCTTC. Protein: CASSKTTDEQFF.

This clone was detected only once. J is TRBJ1-2 and V is TRBV18; the match to TRBD1 covers 10 bases. This CDR3 is built from 17 residues. The ends lost 2 bases at V and 4 bases at J; junction bases unmatched: 10. CDR1 KGHSH and CDR2 LQKENI come from the germline V gene. CDR3: CASSPTGTGDRPYGYTF. The CDR3, as DNA: TGTGCCAGCTCACCAACCGGGACAGGGGATAGGCCCTATGGCTACACCTTC.

The rearrangement links TRBV2 to TRBJ2-2; D is unresolved. Germline CDR1 SNHLY, CDR2 FYNNEI. Trimming removed 2 bases from V and 7 bases from J, with 8 bases in between. The CDR3 spans 13 residues. Here the CDR3 reads CASSERVDGELFF. The CDR3, as DNA: TGTGCCAGCAGTGAACGGGTAGACGGGGAGCTGTTTTTT.

The CDR3, as DNA: TGTGCCAGCAGAGACAGGGCCAACTCTGGAAACACCATATATTTT. It specifies CASRDRANSGNTIYF. V is TRBV5-4 and J is TRBJ1-3; TRBD1 matches at 7 bases. The length of the CDR3 is 15 residues. Germline loops: CDR1 SGHNT, CDR2 YYREEE (reference sequence). After removal of 5 bases from V and 0 bases from J, the junction contained 5 bases not matched to a gene.

This clone was counted a few times. The chain couples TRBV19 to TRBJ1-6; no clear D gene. The V end was cut by 7 bases, the J end by 4 bases, with 8 bases between. The CDR3 spans 13 residues. Germline V gene lookup returns CDR1 LNHDA and CDR2 SQIVND (reference sequence). The CDR3 here is CASKERYNSPLHF. In DNA, the CDR3 is TGTGCCAGTAAGGAGAGATATAATTCACCCCTCCACTTT.

This chain uses TRBV4-1 with TRBJ2-3; 15 nucleotides agree with TRBD2. The germline CDR1 and CDR2 sequences are MGHRA and YSYEKL. The CDR3 runs 16 residues. Trimming took 5 bases from V and 4 from J; bases not matched to a gene: 4. CDR3 DNA: TGCGCCAGCAGCGCCGGACTAGCGGGGGGGTCAGATACGCAGTATTTT. Protein product: CASSAGLAGGSDTQYF.

CDR3 sequence: CASSQEKRGADTQYF. CDR3 coding DNA: TGCGCCAGCAGCCAAGAAAAGCGGGGGGCAGATACGCAGTATTTT. The V and J genes are TRBV4-3 and TRBJ2-3; 9 bases line up with TRBD2. Germline V CDR1 and CDR2: LGHNA, YSLEER. This CDR3 has 15 residues. With V trimmed by 0 bases and J by 4 bases, 2 bases remained unmatched.

The chain uses TRBV27 and TRBJ2-4, with 7 bases fitting TRBD1. CDR1 is MNHEY, CDR2 SMNVEV, per germline (reference sequence). The CDR3 has 17 residues. The ends lost 4 bases at V and 0 bases at J; junction bases unmatched: 9. Here the CDR3 reads CASSSAGRGLAKNIQYF. The CDR3 nucleotides are TGTGCCAGCAGTTCCGCTGGCAGGGGGTTAGCCAAAAACATTCAGTACTTC.

This sequence joins TRBV6-2 or TRBV6-3 and TRBJ2-7; tentatively, D is TRBD1 (5 bases). This CDR3 is built from 16 residues. Germline CDR1 and CDR2: MNHEY and SVGEGT. Trimming took 4 bases from V and 3 from J, leaving 19 bases between them. For the CDR3, the DNA is TGTGCCAGCAGTTTGCCGCCAGGGATTTGGGGCTACGAGCAGTACTTC. It yields the protein CASSLPPGIWGYEQYF.

The chain carries TRBV7-2 and TRBJ2-5; 13 bases fit TRBD2. Germline V CDR1 and CDR2: SGHTA, FQGNSA. The J segment lost 2 bases and the V segment lost 4 bases, leaving 1 base of the junction unmatched. There are 15 residues in the CDR3. In nucleotides, the CDR3 is TGTGCCAGCAGCTCGGGACTAGCGGGACAAGAGACCCAGTACTTC. Its translation is CASSSGLAGQETQYF.

The gene calls are TRBV6-2 or TRBV6-3 and TRBJ2-7, with 13 nucleotides matching TRBD2. CDR3 size: 14 residues. Germline V gene lookup returns CDR1 MNHEY and CDR2 SVGEGT. V was clipped by 5 bases and J by 2 bases; unmatched bases: 0. Here the CDR3 reads CASSGLAGAYEQYF. The CDR3 nucleotides read TGTGCCAGCAGTGGACTAGCGGGAGCCTACGAGCAGTACTTC.

This chain connects TRBV12-3 or TRBV12-4 to TRBJ1-1; no firm D call. Trimming shortened V by 2 bases and J by 1 base, and 5 bases separated the two germline ends. This CDR3 has 13 residues. The DNA for the CDR3 is TGTGCCAGCAGTTTAACGAGGAACACTGAAGCTTTCTTT. Translating gives CASSLTRNTEAFF.

The chain uses TRBV5-1 and TRBJ2-1, with D possibly matching TRBD1 (6 bases). CDR3 length equals 14 residues. Deletions cut 4 bases from V and 7 bases from J, with 15 bases between. Germline V gene sequence: CDR1 SGHRS, CDR2 YFSETQ. The CDR3 DNA reads as TGCGCCAGCAGCGTTACACTAGGGGGTAATGAGCAGTTCTTC. Translated: CASSVTLGGNEQFF.

This rearrangement joins TRBV19 to TRBJ1-5; D possibly corresponds to TRBD1 (5 bases). The CDR3 extends over 16 amino acids. Germline CDR1 LNHDA, CDR2 SQIVND (reference sequence). V was clipped by 4 bases and J by 1 base, with 14 bases between them. CDR3 DNA sequence: TGTGCCAGTAGTACAATTCAGGGCTGGAGCAATCAGCCCCAGCATTTT. It yields the protein CASSTIQGWSNQPQHF.

This clone was seen more than once but under ten times. The V gene is TRBV11-2, the J gene TRBJ1-3; 8 bases map to TRBD1. This CDR3 contains 13 residues. The germline gives CDR1 SGHAT, CDR2 FQNNGV. Trimming removed 6 bases from V and 4 bases from J; junction bases left unmatched: 2. CDR3 in amino acids: CASRQGGGNTIYF. CDR3 in DNA: TGTGCCAGCAGACAGGGGGGAGGAAACACCATATATTTT.

V and J are TRBV11-2 and TRBJ1-6, with 10 bases fitting TRBD1. CDR3 size: 15 residues. Germline lookup yields CDR1 SGHAT and CDR2 FQNNGV. V gave up 1 base and J gave up 10 bases; unmatched junction bases: 4. The CDR3, as DNA: TGTGCCAGCAGCTTAGTGGGACAGGGGAAATCACCCCTCCACTTT. It codes for CASSLVGQGKSPLHF.

V is TRBV18 and J is TRBJ2-5; no clear D gene. The germline V and J ends were trimmed by 3 bases and 2 bases, with 10 bases remaining between them. The CDR3 runs 14 residues. The germline V gene encodes CDR1 KGHSH and CDR2 LQKENI. In DNA, the CDR3 is TGTGCCAGCTCACCGGCAGGTCGACAAGAGACCCAGTACTTC. Protein sequence: CASSPAGRQETQYF.

The chain employs TRBV30 and TRBJ2-1; TRBD2 matches 10 bases. The CDR3 contains 15 residues. With V trimmed by 0 bases and J by 8 bases, 7 bases remained unmatched. Germline CDR1 GTSNPN, CDR2 SVGIG (reference sequence). CDR3 in amino acids: CAWSVASGSDDEQFF. CDR3 nucleotide sequence: TGTGCCTGGAGTGTAGCTAGCGGGAGTGACGATGAGCAGTTCTTC.

V and J are TRBV7-8 and TRBJ1-2; D gene uncertain. Germline V lookup: CDR1 SGHVS, CDR2 FQNEAQ. V lost 3 bases to trimming and J lost 4 bases, with 9 bases between them. The CDR3 has 13 amino acids. The CDR3 nucleotides read TGTGCCAGCAGCTTGGGCAGACGCTATGGCTACACCTTC. This sequence encodes CASSLGRRYGYTF.

The chain carries TRBV6-5 and TRBJ1-3; D is ambiguous. The CDR3 loop spans 14 amino acids. The V gene lost 8 bases and the J gene lost 2 bases, with 13 bases spanning the gap. Germline V CDR1 and CDR2: MNHEY, SVGAGI. CDR3 sequence: CASFMPGAGNTIYF. The CDR3 DNA is TGTGCCAGCTTTATGCCGGGTGCTGGAAACACCATATATTTT.

The chain recombines TRBV4-1 with TRBJ2-7; D is undetermined. This CDR3 is 11 amino acids long. V lost 1 base to trimming and J lost 6 bases, with 4 bases between them. Germline V gene data show CDR1 as MGHRA and CDR2 as YSYEKL. CDR3 DNA sequence: TGCGCCAGCAGCCAAGCGTCCGAGCAGTACTTC. It yields the protein CASSQASEQYF.